Shown below are 30 T cell receptor beta chains from a single sample sequenced in a study of blood T cell repertoires in COVID-19. The assay was immunoSEQ multiplex PCR, and TCRdb's table has in-frame clones only and misses some. The sample shows 35,000 to 45,000 clones, less than 85% of them seen only once. Sequencing was carried out using peripheral blood. The receptors stem from an older man with acute or convalescent COVID-19.

CDR3 sequence reads: CASSPPRNTEAFF. In DNA form, the CDR3 reads TGTGCCAGCAGCCCCCCCAGGAACACTGAAGCTTTCTTT. V is TRBV5-4 and J is TRBJ1-1; the D is unclear. V was shortened by 4 bases and J by 1 base, with 8 bases between the two germline ends. In germline, CDR1 is SGHNT, CDR2 YYREEE (reference sequence). The CDR3 length is 13 residues.

This chain connects TRBV27 to TRBJ2-7; 7 nucleotides line up with TRBD2. In germline, CDR1 is MNHEY, CDR2 SMNVEV (reference sequence). J was trimmed by 3 bases and V by 3 bases; bases with no gene match: 2. The length of the CDR3 is 13 residues. CDR3 amino acids: CASSFGTNYEQYF. CDR3 coding DNA: TGTGCCAGCAGTTTCGGGACTAACTACGAGCAGTACTTC.

In DNA form, the CDR3 reads TGCGCCAGCAGCTTGAGCGGGAGGGCAGATGAGCAGTTCTTC. This encodes CASSLSGRADEQFF. This chain uses TRBV5-1 with TRBJ2-1; TRBD2 aligns across 10 bases. J lost 8 bases, V lost 1 base, and 3 bases had no gene match. Looked up from germline, CDR1 is SGHRS and CDR2 is YFSETQ. The CDR3 runs to 14 residues.

This clone was picked up a small number of times. The chain combines TRBV29-1 with TRBJ2-1; the D gene is possibly TRBD1 (5 bases). Germline CDR1 is SQVTM and CDR2 is ANQGSEA. V was pared by 3 bases and J by 0 bases, with 9 bases between. There are 14 residues in the CDR3. In DNA form, the CDR3 reads TGCAGCGTTGATAGGGGATCCTCCTACAATGAGCAGTTCTTC. Protein product: CSVDRGSSYNEQFF.

The rearrangement joins TRBV10-3 to TRBJ2-5, with D maybe TRBD1 (5 bases). V lost 4 bases and J lost 3, with 18 bases in between. The CDR3 loop spans 16 amino acids. In germline, CDR1 is ENHRY, CDR2 SYGVKD. This CDR3 is CAISGKGQSAKETQYF. CDR3 DNA sequence: TGTGCCATCAGTGGTAAGGGGCAGAGTGCAAAAGAGACCCAGTACTTC.

The chain links TRBV4-3 to TRBJ1-4, with D unclear. Trimming left V 4 bases short and J 8 bases short, with 17 bases between. The CDR3 has 15 residues. Per germline, CDR1 LGHNA and CDR2 YSLEER. As DNA, the CDR3 is TGCGCCAGCAGCCCTAGGGCATGGGAGGGAGAAAAACTGTTTTTT. Amino acids: CASSPRAWEGEKLFF.

The V and J genes are TRBV28 and TRBJ1-2, with D tentatively TRBD1 (5 bases). The V and J ends lost 2 bases and 2 bases respectively, with 12 bases between them. The CDR3 runs to 15 residues. In germline, CDR1 is MDHEN, CDR2 SYDVKM. The CDR3 DNA reads as TGTGCCAGCAGTTTAAGGGGACGGGAGAACTATGGCTACACCTTC. Translated: CASSLRGRENYGYTF.

The genes are TRBV27 and TRBJ1-5; D is undetermined. In germline, CDR1 is MNHEY, CDR2 SMNVEV (reference sequence). The CDR3 has 13 amino acids. Between the trimmed V and J ends, which lost 3 bases and 2 bases, there was a span of 5 bases. The CDR3 DNA is TGTGCCAGCAGTTTTTATGGCAATCAGCCCCAGCATTTT. It translates to CASSFYGNQPQHF.

This clone has a handful of counts. The genes are TRBV5-4 and TRBJ2-1; 7 positions agree with TRBD1. The CDR3 totals 14 residues. Germline CDR1 and CDR2: SGHNT and YYREEE (reference sequence). The V segment lost 5 bases and the J segment 3 bases; nucleotides outside the gene matches: 5. The CDR3 protein is CASRDWTGYNEQFF. CDR3 bases: TGTGCCAGCAGAGACTGGACAGGCTACAATGAGCAGTTCTTC.

The chain couples TRBV5-6 to TRBJ1-1; D is undetermined. The V and J ends lost 3 bases and 1 base respectively, with 10 bases between them. The CDR3 is 14 residues long. Per the germline V gene, CDR1 is SGHDT and CDR2 is YYEEEE. In DNA form, the CDR3 reads TGTGCCAGCAGCTCCGGACTCACGAACACTGAAGCTTTCTTT. Amino acids: CASSSGLTNTEAFF.

The V call is TRBV12-3 or TRBV12-4, the J call TRBJ1-6; no definite D call. The CDR3 sequence is 12 residues long. V lost 4 bases and J 7 bases, leaving 5 bases between the germline ends. CDR3 sequence: CASSSQNSPLHF. The CDR3, as DNA: TGTGCCAGCAGTTCCCAGAATTCACCCCTCCACTTT.

The CDR3 DNA reads TGTGCCAGCGGGCGCCAGGGCTACAATGAGCAGTTCTTC. It codes for CASGRQGYNEQFF. The J gene is TRBJ2-1, the V gene TRBV12-3 or TRBV12-4; a weak D match, TRBD1 (5 bases). CDR3 length: 13 amino acids. Trimming removed 8 bases from V and 3 bases from J, with 11 bases in between.

V is TRBV27 and J is TRBJ1-2, with D hard to call. The CDR3 contains 15 residues. Trimming removed 4 bases from V and 0 bases from J, with 12 bases in between. CDR1 MNHEY and CDR2 SMNVEV come from the germline V gene (reference sequence). CDR3 nucleotide sequence: TGTGCCAGCAGTTCCCCGGGGAGTTCTAACTATGGCTACACCTTC. It codes for CASSSPGSSNYGYTF.

The CDR3 region has the DNA TGTGCCAGCTCCCCCGGGGTAGCGGAGGAAAAACTGTTTTTT. Protein sequence: CASSPGVAEEKLFF. V and J are TRBV7-9 and TRBJ1-4; no clear D gene. There are 14 residues in the CDR3. Deletions cut 8 bases from V and 8 bases from J, with 18 bases between. The germline V gene has CDR1 SEHNR and CDR2 FQNEAQ (reference sequence).

The V call is TRBV4-2, the J call TRBJ1-3, with a weak D call TRBD1 (5 bases). The CDR3 is made up of 16 amino acids. V lost 4 bases, J lost 0 bases, and 13 bases lay in between. Per germline, CDR1 LGHNA and CDR2 YNFKEQ. CDR3 sequence reads: CASSLSGDLSGNTIYF. The CDR3 coding sequence is TGTGCCAGCAGCCTTAGCGGGGACCTCTCTGGAAACACCATATATTTT.

This CDR3 reads CASSLSRGNTEAFF. The CDR3, as DNA: TGTGCCAGCAGTTTATCGAGAGGGAACACTGAAGCTTTCTTT. The rearrangement uses TRBV28 and TRBJ1-1, with D uncertain. V lost 1 base and J lost 1, with 7 bases in between. The CDR3 extends over 14 amino acids. CDR1 is MDHEN and CDR2 is SYDVKM in the germline V gene.

The V call is TRBV7-2, the J call TRBJ1-2; D not certain. The V gene lost 10 bases and the J gene lost 0 bases, with 6 bases spanning the gap. The V gene's germline CDR1 is SGHTA and CDR2 FQGNSA. This CDR3 has 11 amino acids. The CDR3, as DNA: TGTGCCACTAACGCTAACTATGGCTACACCTTC. Protein: CATNANYGYTF.

The chain links TRBV5-1 to TRBJ1-4; 7 bases are shared with TRBD1. Trimming cost V 1 base and J 7 bases; bases outside gene matches: 7. The CDR3 sequence is 15 residues long. Germline CDR1 reads SGHRS; CDR2 reads YFSETQ. The CDR3, as DNA: TGCGCCAGCAGCTTGATCGGGCAGGGGGTTGAAAAACTGTTTTTT. Translated, it gives CASSLIGQGVEKLFF.

The rearrangement joins TRBV2 to TRBJ2-5, with 8 bases matching TRBD1. V lost 7 bases to trimming and J lost 5 bases; unmatched junction nucleotides: 9. This CDR3 has 14 residues. CDR1 is SNHLY and CDR2 is FYNNEI in the germline V gene. The DNA of the CDR3 is TGTGCCAGCACCAACTGGACAGGGTGGGAGACCCAGTACTTC. Protein sequence: CASTNWTGWETQYF.

The V call is TRBV11-2, the J call TRBJ2-4, with 11 positions matching TRBD2. CDR1 and CDR2 (germline): SGHAT, FQNNGV. The CDR3 covers 18 residues. Unmatched junction bases numbered 11, after V lost 5 bases and J lost 2 bases. Written as DNA, the CDR3 is TGTGCCAGCAGCCCGGGACTAGCGGCTATAAGAACCAAAAACATTCAGTACTTC. Protein product: CASSPGLAAIRTKNIQYF.

This clone was counted between two and nine times. The V gene is TRBV28, the J gene TRBJ1-5, with 7 bases identical to TRBD1. CDR3 length equals 14 residues. Germline V gene sequence: CDR1 MDHEN, CDR2 SYDVKM. V gave up 2 bases and J gave up 8 bases; unmatched junction bases: 6. The CDR3 spells CASSLARGDKPQHF. The CDR3, as DNA: TGTGCCAGCAGTTTAGCCAGGGGGGATAAGCCCCAGCATTTT. The complete variable domain, with remaining parts taken from reference TRBV28 and TRBJ1-5, reads DVKVTQSSRYLVKRTGEKVFLECVQDMDHENMFWYRQDPGLGLRLIYFSYDVKMKEKGDIPEGYSVSREKKERFSLILESASTNQTSMYLCASSLARGDKPQHFGDGTRLSIL.

The chain couples TRBV10-3 to TRBJ2-1, with unresolved D. V was cut by 0 bases and J by 8 bases, with 17 bases left in between. CDR1 is ENHRY, CDR2 SYGVKD, per germline. The CDR3 has 16 amino acids. The CDR3 nucleotides are TGTGCCATCAGTGAGTCACAGCCGACATTGGCCGATGAGCAGTTCTTC. It is translated as CAISESQPTLADEQFF.

The genes are TRBV12-3 or TRBV12-4 and TRBJ1-3; D remains unclear. V was pared by 6 bases and J by 9 bases, with 12 bases between. The CDR3 is made up of 12 amino acids. In DNA, the CDR3 is TGTGCCAGCAGGCCTGGCTCATCCACCATATATTTT. Translated: CASRPGSSTIYF.

The chain links TRBV28 to TRBJ2-1, with a possible D match to TRBD1 (6 bases). CDR3 length: 16 residues. CDR1 MDHEN and CDR2 SYDVKM come from the germline V gene. Trimming took off 5 bases at V and 3 bases at J, with 17 bases between the two ends. The CDR3: CASSPTVGAIYNEQFF. CDR3 coding DNA: TGTGCCAGCAGTCCCACCGTGGGGGCGATCTACAATGAGCAGTTCTTC.

The chain uses TRBV5-1 and TRBJ2-5; D might be TRBD1 (6 bases). V dropped 1 base and J dropped 5 bases, with 9 bases sitting between them. The length of the CDR3 is 13 residues. The germline CDR1 and CDR2 sequences are SGHRS and YFSETQ. The CDR3 sequence: CASSLMQGETQYF. CDR3 nucleotides: TGCGCCAGCAGCTTGATGCAGGGGGAGACCCAGTACTTC.

The chain joins TRBV6-6 to TRBJ1-5; D possibly corresponds to TRBD1 (6 bases). Germline-derived CDR1 and CDR2 are MNHNY and SVGAGI (reference sequence). V lost 6 bases and J 5 bases, leaving 14 bases between the germline ends. The CDR3 spans 14 residues. The CDR3 sequence is CASRPDSAYQPQHF. DNA for the CDR3: TGTGCCAGCAGGCCGGACAGTGCCTATCAGCCCCAGCATTTT.

The rearrangement joins TRBV7-2 to TRBJ2-1, with D maybe TRBD2 (5 bases). The CDR3 spans 14 residues. CDR1 is SGHTA and CDR2 is FQGNSA in the germline V gene. Deletions cut 6 bases from V and 0 bases from J, with 9 bases between. CDR3 loop: CASRDSSSYNEQFF. For the CDR3, the DNA is TGTGCCAGCAGGGACTCGAGCTCCTACAATGAGCAGTTCTTC.

The chain is built from TRBV10-3 and TRBJ2-5; no clear D. Trimming pared 8 bases from V and 4 bases from J, leaving 11 bases between. This CDR3 comprises 12 residues. Germline V gene data show CDR1 as ENHRY and CDR2 as SYGVKD. The CDR3 reads CAIGSSGETQYF. The CDR3 nucleotides read TGTGCCATCGGTAGTAGTGGAGAGACCCAGTACTTC.

The gene calls are TRBV19 and TRBJ2-7, with TRBD1 matching over 7 bases. Germline-derived CDR1 and CDR2 are LNHDA and SQIVND (reference sequence). The CDR3 contains 14 residues. V gave up 5 bases and J gave up 5 bases; unmatched junction bases: 9. CDR3 region: CASSLRQGKDEQYF. DNA of the CDR3: TGTGCCAGTAGTTTACGACAGGGAAAGGACGAGCAGTACTTC.

The CDR3 sequence: CASRFLAGQNTGELFF. As DNA, the CDR3 is TGTGCCAGCAGGTTCCTCGCGGGCCAGAACACCGGGGAGCTGTTTTTT. The rearrangement uses TRBV7-8 and TRBJ2-2; D is possibly TRBD2 (5 bases). The CDR3 is made up of 16 amino acids. Trimming left V 6 bases short and J 1 base short, with 15 bases between. Germline-derived CDR1 and CDR2 are SGHVS and FQNEAQ.